This record covers a single T cell receptor (beta chain). What this receptor recognizes is not known. Within one base of it there is no much larger clone, and no base qualities were kept. Systemically healthy Caucasian individuals from Russia, 39 in total and aged about 6 to 100 years, were included as donors. Around 10 milliliters of peripheral blood were collected from each donor into EDTA-treated Vacutainer tubes. Ficoll-Paque density-gradient centrifugation was used to isolate PBMCs, with at least 6 million per sample. Total RNA was extracted from PBMCs with Trizol reagent, with at least 6 micrograms obtained per sample. For every donor, an aliquot of PBMCs went through flow cytometry to measure the percentages of naive CD45RAhigh/CD27high T cells. The library was produced with 5' RACE. TCRdb lists the instrument as Illumina HiSeq 2500. The second PCR ran for about 6 to 11 cycles and used a J-beta primer mix along with a sample-barcoded 5' primer. A template-switch 5' adaptor carrying 12 random nucleotides introduced a unique molecular identifier onto each TCR beta cDNA molecule. Each sample yielded at least 3 million CDR3-containing paired-end reads. First-strand cDNA synthesis was performed from all RNA using the Mint cDNA synthesis kit, with priming by a TRBC-specific oligonucleotide. Following uracil-DNA glycosylase treatment, a first 18-cycle PCR with universal primers M1SS and BC2_uni_R was performed on all cDNA. The paper's data handling went like this. For normalization, 1 million high-quality reads, each with a distinct molecular identifier, were randomly selected from each sample. Instead of being binned into consensus sequences, reads that shared molecular identifiers were thrown out. MiTCR, set to a Q25 quality threshold and the strictest error-elimination algorithm, was used for CDR3 identification, clonotype clustering and error correction. Lower-bound total TCR beta diversity was estimated with a nonparametric unseen species model using Euler transformation. TCRdb passed the public sequencing reads through fastp at Q25 and MiXCR, retaining productive beta sequences. CDR3 protein duplicates are merged, each entry listing the most common genes and DNA. For this entry, the V and J calls and clone size follow TCRdb and not the study's own pipeline. The sample yields roughly 830,000 distinct CDR3 sequences; roughly 60% were counted once. Roughly 25% of the sample goes to the ten largest clones.

V and J are truncated by 8 bases and 13 bases respectively, leaving an intervening sequence of 20 bases. CDR1 and CDR2, per the germline V gene, are MNHEY and SVGEGT. Taken from cysteine to phenylalanine, the CDR3 has 12 residues. Only CDR3 DNA remains: 36 bases, in frame from the first base. The sample belongs to a study of blood T cells in healthy people across ages (dated by TCRdb to the mid-2010s). Study-level background: Template switching captured roughly one uniquely barcoded TCR beta cDNA molecule per two T cells in model experiments. The study measured age-related changes in TCR beta repertoire diversity using deep sequencing normalized with unique cDNA molecular identifiers. The donors were split into four age groups: young (average around 15 years), middle-aged (nearly 40), aged (more than 55) and long-lived (roughly 86). To avoid experimental bias, donors of different ages were distributed randomly across sequencing lanes. Using the same blood draw, the study looked at two additional independent replicas of 1 million unique cDNA reads for two donors, one aged 18 to 30 and the other aged 80 or older. Study-wide conclusions, independent of this receptor: Compared with the aged group, the long-lived group had more naive CD4+ T cells, fewer expanded clones and increased TCR diversity, a pattern suggesting age selection. Donor CMV infection status was unknown, potentially confounding age-related changes in expanded clonotypes. As age increased, observed TCR beta diversity per million T cells dropped in a roughly linear way, and a significant reduction was already evident by age 40. Estimates of total diversity based on one million sequenced T cells were considered lower bounds and underestimates. There was a strong correlation between observed TCR beta diversity and the percentage of naive T cells measured by flow cytometry. Bulk unsorted PBMC profiling prevented conclusive comparison of naive and antigen-experienced compartments.

The receptor was derived from a young man in good health. What was sequenced was blood. The rearranged chain carries TRBV6-2 or TRBV6-3 and TRBJ2-5; tentative D gene TRBD1, with 6 bases matching. CDR3 reads: CASGLNRDIMYF. The DNA sequence follows: TGTGCCAGCGGTTTAAACCGGGACATAATGTACTTC.